The 10 T cell receptor beta chains presented below share a single source sample, sequenced in a study of beta chain features in type 1 diabetes. Points from the study as a whole: The study found moderately but significantly shorter TCRB CDR3s in all four CD4+ subsets of Type 1 diabetes patients.

The whole isolated RNA underwent reverse transcription, so sequencing captured expressed TCRB transcripts. Clones were read by immunoSEQ multiplex PCR, and TCRdb kept only the in-frame ones, dropping some. This sample has 330,000 or so clones, with roughly 12% found just once. No antigens are known for them. Sequenced material: naive CD4+ T cells from blood. These TCRs come from a woman younger than 30 with type 1 diabetes.

This clone showed up just a few times. The chain joins TRBV28 to TRBJ2-2; D not resolved. The V gene lost 8 bases and the J gene lost 0 bases, with 7 bases spanning the gap. CDR1 and CDR2 from the germline V gene are MDHEN and SYDVKM. The CDR3 runs 13 residues. The CDR3 DNA is TGTGCCAGCGGCCAGTCGAACACCGGGGAGCTGTTTTTT. Translating gives CASGQSNTGELFF.

The CDR3 bases are TGTGCCTGGAACTACAGGGGGGATACGCAGTATTTT. Translation: CAWNYRGDTQYF. This rearrangement joins TRBV30 to TRBJ2-3; 8 bases are a match to TRBD1. Germline lookup yields CDR1 GTSNPN and CDR2 SVGIG (reference sequence). The CDR3 extends over 12 amino acids. Trimming cost V 4 bases and J 6 bases; bases outside gene matches: 3.

This rearrangement joins TRBV6-5 to TRBJ2-1; 9 bases line up with TRBD2. After removal of 5 bases from V and 10 bases from J, the junction contained 12 bases not matched to a gene. The germline CDR1 and CDR2 sequences are MNHEY and SVGAGI. CDR3 length equals 15 residues. The CDR3 sequence: CASSHERGAVGEQFF. CDR3 in DNA: TGTGCCAGCAGTCACGAGCGGGGGGCTGTGGGGGAGCAGTTCTTC.

This clone appeared a few times. The sample carries other DNA sequences with the same CDR3. This sequence joins TRBV7-2 and TRBJ1-5, with TRBD1 matching 7 bases. V was pared by 6 bases and J by 4 bases, with 3 bases of the junction left unmatched. Germline CDR1 reads SGHTA; CDR2 reads FQGNSA. CDR3 size: 13 residues. The CDR3 nucleotides read TGTGCCAGCAGTCGACAGGGAAATCAGCCCCAGCATTTT. It specifies CASSRQGNQPQHF.

This clone has only a few counts. The V and J genes are TRBV6-5 and TRBJ1-2; D perhaps matches TRBD1 (6 bases). Trimming removed 2 bases at V and 5 bases at J, with 9 bases between. The CDR3 has 13 residues. CDR1 and CDR2 (germline): MNHEY, SVGAGI. CDR3 sequence (DNA): TGTGCCAGCAGTTACGGACAGTATTATGGCTACACCTTC. Protein: CASSYGQYYGYTF.

The chain recombines TRBV2 with TRBJ2-7, with 7 bases fitting TRBD2. This CDR3 has 13 residues. Germline V gene lookup returns CDR1 SNHLY and CDR2 FYNNEI. V lost 7 bases to trimming and J lost 3 bases; unmatched junction nucleotides: 6. CDR3 loop: CASTSGQLYEQYF. DNA for the CDR3: TGTGCCAGCACTAGCGGCCAACTCTACGAGCAGTACTTC. Looking up the rest from reference TRBV2 and TRBJ2-7 gives the full variable domain: EPEVTQTPSHQVTQMGQEVILRCVPISNHLYFYWYRQILGQKVEFLVSFYNNEISEKSEIFDDQFSVERPDGSNFTLKIRSTKLEDSAMYFCASTSGQLYEQYFGPGTRLTVT.

The V and J genes are TRBV21-1 and TRBJ2-5; the D call of TRBD1 is as the table states it, not checked on the DNA. TRBV21-1 is listed as a pseudogene. This CDR3 is 15 amino acids long. This CDR3 reads CASSKRLRNQETQYF. CDR3 DNA: TGTGCCAGCAGCAAAAGGCTCAGGAACCAAGAGACCCAGTACTTC.

This clone was counted a few times. The genes are TRBV5-1 and TRBJ1-5; no firm D call. The germline V and J ends were trimmed by 4 bases and 1 base, with 15 bases remaining between them. The CDR3 totals 16 residues. The germline V gene has CDR1 SGHRS and CDR2 YFSETQ. CDR3 DNA sequence: TGCGCCAGCAGCCCCGGGTCCACGATCAGCAATCAGCCCCAGCATTTT. Translated: CASSPGSTISNQPQHF. The variable domain in full, with the rest retrieved from reference TRBV5-1 and TRBJ1-5, is KAGVTQTPRYLIKTRGQQVTLSCSPISGHRSVSWYQQTPGQGLQFLFEYFSETQRNKGNFPGRFSGRQFSNSRSEMNVSTLELGDSALYLCASSPGSTISNQPQHFGDGTRLSIL.

The sample holds a few counts of this clone. The chain links TRBV5-6 to TRBJ1-2, with D perhaps TRBD1 (6 bases). Germline V gene lookup returns CDR1 SGHDT and CDR2 YYEEEE. V was clipped by 3 bases and J by 8 bases, with 8 bases between them. The CDR3 has 11 residues. The CDR3 region is CASSSGVGYTF. Here the CDR3 DNA reads TGTGCCAGCAGCTCAGGGGTCGGCTACACCTTC.

This clone was observed a few times. The rearrangement uses TRBV15 and TRBJ2-2, with TRBD2 matching 7 bases. The ends lost 2 bases at V and 6 bases at J; junction bases unmatched: 3. Germline lookup yields CDR1 LNHNV and CDR2 YYDKDF (reference sequence). This CDR3 comprises 14 residues. The CDR3 DNA is TGTGCCACCAGCAGAAGGGAGGGGCCCGGGGAGCTGTTTTTT. This codes for CATSRREGPGELFF.